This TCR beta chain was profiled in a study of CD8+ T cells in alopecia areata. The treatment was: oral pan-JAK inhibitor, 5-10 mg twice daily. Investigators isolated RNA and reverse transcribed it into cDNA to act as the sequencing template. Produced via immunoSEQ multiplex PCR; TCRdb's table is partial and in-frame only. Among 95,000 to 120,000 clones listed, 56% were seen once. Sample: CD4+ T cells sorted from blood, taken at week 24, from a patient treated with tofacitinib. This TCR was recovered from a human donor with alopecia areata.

CDR3 residues: CASSQWVGETQYF. The CDR3 DNA sequence: TGCGCCAGCAGCCAATGGGTGGGGGAGACCCAGTACTTC. The J gene is TRBJ2-5, the V gene TRBV4-1; D not certain. The V and J ends lost 2 bases and 5 bases respectively, with 9 bases between them. The CDR3 has 13 amino acids. Germline CDR1 reads MGHRA; CDR2 reads YSYEKL.